This T cell receptor (beta chain) originates from a study of cytomegalovirus exposure and HLA in healthy donors. Study observations and caveats: Further analysis was carried out later, and it showed several of the most significant clusters appearing linked to common viral pathogens. Compared with the roughly 700-donor mean, an Asian-associated ancestry cluster reportedly had fewer N-insertions, according to a later analysis. Many donors shared some public TCRs, even though most TCR sequences were rare.

About this clone: Its antigen is undetermined.

PCR was performed using 60 Vbeta and 13 Jbeta primers. The table came from immunoSEQ multiplex PCR; TCRdb's copy has only in-frame clones and leaves some out. The sample yields under 200,000 clones, around 77% seen once. The length of the CDR3 is 13 residues. V lost 8 bases to trimming and J lost 1 base, with 9 bases between them. Per the germline V gene, CDR1 is SNHLY and CDR2 is FYNNEI. The sequenced sample consisted of PBMCs. This receptor was identified in a man aged 55 to 70 in good health and CMV-seronegative. The chain is built from TRBV2 and TRBJ2-1; D possibly corresponds to TRBD2 (6 bases). CDR3 DNA sequence: TGTGCCAGCGGGGGGAATTCCTACAATGAGCAGTTCTTC. Protein product: CASGGNSYNEQFF.